These 22 T cell receptor beta chains came from one sample sequenced in a study of T cell clones after liver transplantation. Repertoires were generated with immunoSEQ multiplex PCR, while TCRdb's copy carries only in-frame clones and drops some. The repertoire consists of about 75,000 clones, with approximately 80% occurring once and the leading ten covering around 2.2%. The sample in question was CD4+ T cells from blood, obtained 48 months after liver transplant. The receptors were sampled from a human patient who received a liver transplant. T cells may partly derive from the graft donor.

This rearrangement joins TRBV9 to TRBJ2-2; 7 bases are shared with TRBD1. In germline, CDR1 is SGDLS, CDR2 YYNGEE. CDR3 length: 15 amino acids. V was clipped by 3 bases and J by 0 bases; unmatched bases: 2. The CDR3 spells CASSGGTANTGELFF. As DNA, the CDR3 is TGTGCCAGCAGCGGAGGGACAGCGAACACCGGGGAGCTGTTTTTT.

This clone occurred a few times. The gene calls are TRBV5-6 and TRBJ2-7; D is ambiguous. CDR3 length: 12 amino acids. Germline V lookup: CDR1 SGHDT, CDR2 YYEEEE. Deletions cut 0 bases from V and 3 bases from J, with 4 bases between. CDR3 loop: CASSLVGYEQYF. The CDR3 DNA follows: TGTGCCAGCAGCTTGGTCGGCTACGAGCAGTACTTC. The full variable domain, completed using reference TRBV5-6 and TRBJ2-7, is DAGVTQSPTHLIKTRGQQVTLRCSPKSGHDTVSWYQQALGQGPQFIFQYYEEEERQRGNFPDRFSGHQFPNYSSELNVNALLLGDSALYLCASSLVGYEQYFGPGTRLTVT.

The chain links TRBV30 to TRBJ1-4, with TRBD1 matching over 7 bases. V was pared by 4 bases and J by 5 bases, with 7 bases of the junction left unmatched. In germline, CDR1 is GTSNPN, CDR2 SVGIG (reference sequence). The CDR3 spans 14 residues. The CDR3, as DNA: TGTGCCTGGATGTACAGGGGACTCAATGAAAAACTGTTTTTT. Amino acid sequence: CAWMYRGLNEKLFF.

CDR3 protein: CASGRGTDTQYF. The DNA of the CDR3 is TGCGCCAGCGGGCGGGGCACAGATACGCAGTATTTT. The chain has TRBV5-1 and TRBJ2-3; D is possibly TRBD2 (5 bases). This CDR3 is 12 amino acids long. Trimming removed 7 bases at V and 1 base at J, with 7 bases between. CDR1 and CDR2 (germline): SGHRS, YFSETQ. Based on the CDR3 plus reference TRBV5-1 and TRBJ2-3, the full variable domain is KAGVTQTPRYLIKTRGQQVTLSCSPISGHRSVSWYQQTPGQGLQFLFEYFSETQRNKGNFPGRFSGRQFSNSRSEMNVSTLELGDSALYLCASGRGTDTQYFGPGTRLTVL.

As for this clone: Sequence at one end of the junction differs from germline and may be a read error. V and J are TRBV5-1 and TRBJ1-2, with D maybe TRBD1 (5 bases). This CDR3 region has 13 residues. Per the germline V gene, CDR1 is SGHRS and CDR2 is YFSETQ. The CDR3: CVSSPVRGEGYTF. The CDR3, as DNA: TGCGTCAGCAGCCCGGTGAGGGGCGAAGGCTACACCTTC. Together with reference TRBV5-1 and TRBJ1-2, the CDR3 gives the full variable domain: KAGVTQTPRYLIKTRGQQVTLSCSPISGHRSVSWYQQTPGQGLQFLFEYFSETQRNKGNFPGRFSGRQFSNSRSEMNVSTLELGDSALYLCVSSPVRGEGYTFGSGTRLTVV.

In this sample, this clone turned up once. The rearrangement joins TRBV4-3 to TRBJ2-3, with 7 bases that match TRBD1. This CDR3 is built from 16 residues. V lost 1 base, J lost 1 base, and 5 bases stayed unmatched. Germline V gene data show CDR1 as LGHNA and CDR2 as YSLEER. CDR3 sequence (DNA): TGCGCCAGCAGCCAAGGAGTAGGACAGGGCACAGATACGCAGTATTTT. This encodes CASSQGVGQGTDTQYF.

The chain recombines TRBV4-3 with TRBJ2-7; TRBD2 matches 7 bases. J lost 7 bases, V lost 0 bases, and 6 bases had no gene match. Germline CDR1 is LGHNA and CDR2 is YSLEER. The CDR3 totals 14 residues. CDR3 nucleotides: TGCGCCAGCAGCCAAGAAGCGCGGCGGGGGGAGCAGTACTTC. It translates to CASSQEARRGEQYF.

V is TRBV10-3 and J is TRBJ2-7; weak D call: TRBD1 (7 bases). Deletions cut 11 bases from V and 3 bases from J, with 20 bases between. The CDR3 covers 14 residues. Germline CDR1 ENHRY, CDR2 SYGVKD. The CDR3 nucleotides read TGTGCCTCCAGGGGGGACCTAACGTACTACGAGCAGTACTTC. Translation gives CASRGDLTYYEQYF.

The genes are TRBV30 and TRBJ1-4; D gene ambiguous. Deletions cut 4 bases from V and 2 bases from J, with 11 bases between. Germline lookup yields CDR1 GTSNPN and CDR2 SVGIG (reference sequence). This CDR3 spans 14 amino acids. The CDR3 DNA is TGTGCCTGGAAATTCGCTGGGACTAATGAAAAACTGTTTTTT. This gives the protein CAWKFAGTNEKLFF.

Of note for this clone: Different DNA sequences within this sample yield the same CDR3. The chain is built from TRBV19 and TRBJ1-5; possible D gene TRBD1, 5 bases. Looked up from germline, CDR1 is LNHDA and CDR2 is SQIVND (reference sequence). V gave up 6 bases and J gave up 0 bases, with 9 bases separating them. The CDR3 is made up of 14 amino acids. DNA for the CDR3: TGTGCCAGTAGATTTAGGGGTAGCAATCAGCCCCAGCATTTT. Encoded protein: CASRFRGSNQPQHF.

The chain employs TRBV18 and TRBJ1-2, with TRBD1 matching 9 bases. Germline CDR1 and CDR2: KGHSH and LQKENI. Trimming cost V 1 base and J 4 bases; bases outside gene matches: 4. The CDR3 is 15 residues long. The CDR3 DNA sequence: TGTGCCAGCTCACCACAGGACAGGGGCGTCTATGGCTACACCTTC. This gives the protein CASSPQDRGVYGYTF.

This rearrangement joins TRBV15 to TRBJ2-3, with 7 bases fitting TRBD2. This CDR3 is built from 16 residues. Trimming at V came to 1 base and at J to 1 base, leaving 5 bases not matched to a gene. CDR1 and CDR2 (germline): LNHNV, YYDKDF (reference sequence). This chain's CDR3 is CATSRGLAWGTDTQYF. The CDR3 DNA follows: TGTGCCACCAGCAGAGGACTAGCATGGGGCACAGATACGCAGTATTTT.

This chain connects TRBV2 to TRBJ2-3; D is perhaps TRBD2 (6 bases). Germline lookup yields CDR1 SNHLY and CDR2 FYNNEI. The CDR3 runs to 13 residues. Between the trimmed V and J ends, which lost 1 base and 4 bases, there was a span of 6 bases. DNA of the CDR3: TGTGCCAGCAGTGAAGGCGGGGCAGATACGCAGTATTTT. This gives the protein CASSEGGADTQYF. The full variable domain, its missing parts supplied by reference TRBV2 and TRBJ2-3, is EPEVTQTPSHQVTQMGQEVILRCVPISNHLYFYWYRQILGQKVEFLVSFYNNEISEKSEIFDDQFSVERPDGSNFTLKIRSTKLEDSAMYFCASSEGGADTQYFGPGTRLTVL.

The chain links TRBV27 to TRBJ1-4; D may be TRBD1 (6 bases). Germline V lookup: CDR1 MNHEY, CDR2 SMNVEV (reference sequence). Trimming cost V 5 bases and J 0 bases, with 19 bases left between them. The CDR3 runs 18 residues. CDR3 DNA: TGTGCCAGCAGTATGGATGGGGGCGCGAGTTCAACTAATGAAAAACTGTTTTTT. Its translation is CASSMDGGASSTNEKLFF.

The chain is built from TRBV7-8 and TRBJ2-1, with a weak D call TRBD2 (5 bases). CDR3 length: 15 amino acids. CDR1 and CDR2 from the germline V gene are SGHVS and FQNEAQ. V was clipped by 2 bases and J by 9 bases, with 17 bases between them. The CDR3 protein is CASSLYGGQRGEQFF. The CDR3 region has the DNA TGTGCCAGCAGCTTATACGGCGGGCAGCGCGGTGAGCAGTTCTTC.

This chain joins TRBV11-2 and TRBJ2-3; a weak D match, TRBD2 (6 bases). Germline V gives CDR1 SGHAT, CDR2 FQNNGV. The V and J ends lost 8 bases and 2 bases respectively, with 26 bases between them. The CDR3 spans 18 residues. In nucleotides, the CDR3 is TGTGCCAGCTCCGAAGGGGACCCGTTGACTAGTTCCACAGATACGCAGTATTTT. This encodes CASSEGDPLTSSTDTQYF.

The chain uses TRBV12-1 and TRBJ1-1. TRBV12-1 is listed as a pseudogene. The CDR3 has 17 residues. Here the CDR3 DNA reads TGTGCCAGCAGCCCGGGGAGTTACCCCCAGTGGAACACTGAAGCTTTCTTT. The encoded protein is CASSPGSYPQWNTEAFF.

This clone showed up just once. The rearrangement joins TRBV18 to TRBJ1-1; D is perhaps TRBD1 (5 bases). This CDR3 spans 14 amino acids. The ends were cut back, 1 base at V and 8 bases at J, with 14 bases in the middle. CDR1 KGHSH and CDR2 LQKENI come from the germline V gene. The CDR3 DNA sequence: TGTGCCAGCTCACCACGTGAATTCGGGACCGAAGCTTTCTTT. Amino acids: CASSPREFGTEAFF.

This clone was counted between two and nine times. J is TRBJ2-3 and V is TRBV5-1; D not resolved. Trimming cost V 0 bases and J 5 bases, with 4 bases left between them. CDR1 and CDR2 from the germline V gene are SGHRS and YFSETQ. The CDR3 covers 12 residues. CDR3 protein: CASSLAGDTQYF. In DNA, the CDR3 is TGCGCCAGCAGCTTGGCCGGAGATACGCAGTATTTT.

The chain employs TRBV7-2 and TRBJ2-7; D is ambiguous. Germline loops: CDR1 SGHTA, CDR2 FQGNSA. Trimming left V 5 bases short and J 5 bases short, with 13 bases between. CDR3 length: 13 residues. In DNA form, the CDR3 reads TGTGCCAGCAGCCCAAGCATTGCCCACGAGCAGTACTTC. Protein product: CASSPSIAHEQYF.

This chain connects TRBV29-1 to TRBJ2-1; 7 bases match TRBD2. Germline V gives CDR1 SQVTM, CDR2 ANQGSEA. The ends lost 4 bases at V and 0 bases at J; junction bases unmatched: 6. CDR3 length equals 15 residues. CDR3 nucleotide sequence: TGCAGCGTTGGGGGGGGGTTCAGCTCCTACAATGAGCAGTTCTTC. Translating it yields CSVGGGFSSYNEQFF.

The chain is built from TRBV7-8 and TRBJ2-1, with 7 positions matching TRBD2. The CDR3 extends over 17 amino acids. Trimming removed 3 bases from V and 6 bases from J; junction bases left unmatched: 14. Germline loops: CDR1 SGHVS, CDR2 FQNEAQ. CDR3 residues: CASSFLEGSGTVNEQFF. The CDR3 DNA reads TGTGCCAGCAGCTTCCTGGAGGGAAGCGGGACCGTCAATGAGCAGTTCTTC.